This TCR beta chain is drawn from a study of T cells after yellow fever vaccination. Study in general: SMART-Seq v4 Ultra Low Input prepared libraries from low-cell fractions.

General observations from the study: Subsequent to the booster, the majority of primary-vaccination clones reappeared (around 95% CD4, around 85% CD8).

J gave up 8 bases and V 4 bases, and 5 bases lay outside the gene matches. Germline V lookup: CDR1 MNHEY, CDR2 SMNVEV (reference sequence). The CDR3 sequence is 14 residues long. Comment on this clonotype: What it binds is unknown.

UMIs and a universal primer site were added when TCR cDNA was made by 5'RACE template switching. MiXCR, applied by TCRdb to the 5' RACE reads, yields one record per CDR3 protein. The repertoire holds approximately 74,000 distinct CDR3 sequences, with more than 5.5% as singletons. This sample comprised CD8+ T cells sorted from PBMCs, obtained 4 to 5 days after the first yellow fever vaccination. This sequence was found in a man aged 18 to 29 who received the YFV17D yellow fever vaccine. The rearrangement uses TRBV27 and TRBJ2-1, with 10 bases lining up with TRBD1. CDR3 sequence: CASSSPGTGDEQFF. In nucleotides, the CDR3 is TGTGCCAGCAGTTCCCCCGGGACAGGGGATGAGCAGTTCTTC.